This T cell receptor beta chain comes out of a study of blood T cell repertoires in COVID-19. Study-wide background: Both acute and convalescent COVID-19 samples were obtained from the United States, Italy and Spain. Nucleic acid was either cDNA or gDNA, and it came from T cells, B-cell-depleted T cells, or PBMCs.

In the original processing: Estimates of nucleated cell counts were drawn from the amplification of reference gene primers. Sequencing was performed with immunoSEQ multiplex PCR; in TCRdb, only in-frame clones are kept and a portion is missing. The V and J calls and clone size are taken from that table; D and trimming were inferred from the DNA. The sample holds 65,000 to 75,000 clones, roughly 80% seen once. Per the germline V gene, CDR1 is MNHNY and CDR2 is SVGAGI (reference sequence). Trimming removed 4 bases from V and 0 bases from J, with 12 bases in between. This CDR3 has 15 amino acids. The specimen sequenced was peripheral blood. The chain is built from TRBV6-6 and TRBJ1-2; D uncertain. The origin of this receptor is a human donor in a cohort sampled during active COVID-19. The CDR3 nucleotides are TGTGCCAGCAGTTCCTCCAGGCCGGCTAACTATGGCTACACCTTC. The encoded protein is CASSSSRPANYGYTF.